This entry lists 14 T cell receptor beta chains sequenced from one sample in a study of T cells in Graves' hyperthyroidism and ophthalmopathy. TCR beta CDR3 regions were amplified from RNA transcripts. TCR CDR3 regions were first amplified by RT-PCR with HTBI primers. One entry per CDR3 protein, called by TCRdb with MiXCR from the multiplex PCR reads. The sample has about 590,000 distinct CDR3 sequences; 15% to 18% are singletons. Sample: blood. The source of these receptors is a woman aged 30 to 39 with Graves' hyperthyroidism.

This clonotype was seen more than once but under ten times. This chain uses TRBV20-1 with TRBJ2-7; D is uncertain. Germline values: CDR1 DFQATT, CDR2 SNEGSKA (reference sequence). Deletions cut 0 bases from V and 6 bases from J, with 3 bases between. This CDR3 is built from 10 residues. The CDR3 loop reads CSARDLEQYF. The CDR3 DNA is TGCAGTGCTAGAGATCTCGAGCAGTACTTC.

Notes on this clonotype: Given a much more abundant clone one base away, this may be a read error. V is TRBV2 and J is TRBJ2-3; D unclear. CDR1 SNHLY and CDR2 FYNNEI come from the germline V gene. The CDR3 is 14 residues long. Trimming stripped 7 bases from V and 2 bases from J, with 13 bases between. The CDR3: CASIAGSDTDTQYF. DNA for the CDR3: TGTGCCAGCATCGCAGGATCTGACACAGATACGCAGTATTTT.

The CDR3 region is CAWSTRLGRGTGELFF. The CDR3 DNA is TGTGCCTGGAGCACAAGGTTAGGGCGAGGCACCGGGGAGCTGTTTTTT. The gene calls are TRBV30 and TRBJ2-2; no reliable D call. The V end lost 3 bases, the J end lost 4 bases, and 18 bases lay between the germline ends. Germline values: CDR1 GTSNPN, CDR2 SVGIG (reference sequence). CDR3 length: 16 amino acids.

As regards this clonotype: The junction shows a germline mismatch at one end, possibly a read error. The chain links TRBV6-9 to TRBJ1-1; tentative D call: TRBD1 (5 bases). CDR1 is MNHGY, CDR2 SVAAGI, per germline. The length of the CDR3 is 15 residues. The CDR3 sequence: CAGSYRNTLRTEAFF. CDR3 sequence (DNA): TGTGCCGGCAGTTACAGGAACACCCTCCGAACTGAAGCTTTCTTT.

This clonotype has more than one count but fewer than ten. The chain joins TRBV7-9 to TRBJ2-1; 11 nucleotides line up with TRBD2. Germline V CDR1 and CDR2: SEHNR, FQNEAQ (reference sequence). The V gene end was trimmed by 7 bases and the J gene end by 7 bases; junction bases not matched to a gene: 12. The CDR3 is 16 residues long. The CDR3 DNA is TGTGCCAGCACCCTAGCGGGAGGCCCCACGGGGAATGAGCAGTTCTTC. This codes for CASTLAGGPTGNEQFF.

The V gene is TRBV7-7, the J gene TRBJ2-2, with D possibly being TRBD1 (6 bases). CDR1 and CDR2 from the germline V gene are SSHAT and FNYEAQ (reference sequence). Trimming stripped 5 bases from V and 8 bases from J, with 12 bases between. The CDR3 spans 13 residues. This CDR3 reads CASSIRDKGELFF. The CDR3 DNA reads TGTGCCAGCAGCATCAGGGACAAAGGGGAGCTGTTTTTT.

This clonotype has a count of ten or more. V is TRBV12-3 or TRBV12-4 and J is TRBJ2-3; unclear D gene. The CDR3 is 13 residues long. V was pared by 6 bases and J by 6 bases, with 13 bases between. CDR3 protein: CASRPHPGDTQYF. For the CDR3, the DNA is TGTGCCAGCAGGCCACACCCCGGCGATACGCAGTATTTT.

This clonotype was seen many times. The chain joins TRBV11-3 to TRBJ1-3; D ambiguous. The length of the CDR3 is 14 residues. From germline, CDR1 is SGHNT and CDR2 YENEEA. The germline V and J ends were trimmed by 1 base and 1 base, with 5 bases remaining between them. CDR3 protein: CASSLGASGNTIYF. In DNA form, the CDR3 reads TGTGCCAGCAGCTTAGGAGCGTCTGGAAACACCATATATTTT. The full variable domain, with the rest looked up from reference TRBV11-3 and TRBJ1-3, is EAGVVQSPRYKIIEKKQPVAFWCNPISGHNTLYWYLQNLGQGPELLIRYENEEAVDDSQLPKDRFSAERLKGVDSTLKIQPAELGDSAVYLCASSLGASGNTIYFGEGSWLTVV.

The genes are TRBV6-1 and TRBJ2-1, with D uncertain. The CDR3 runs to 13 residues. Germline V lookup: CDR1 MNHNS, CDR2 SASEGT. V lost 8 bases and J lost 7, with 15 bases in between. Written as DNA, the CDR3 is TGTGCCAGCCTAGGTGACGACACGAATGAGCAGTTCTTC. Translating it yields CASLGDDTNEQFF.

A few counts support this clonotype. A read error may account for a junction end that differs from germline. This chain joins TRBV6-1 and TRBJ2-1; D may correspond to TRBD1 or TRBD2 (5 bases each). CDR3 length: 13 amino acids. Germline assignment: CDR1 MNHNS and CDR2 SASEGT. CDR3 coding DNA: TGTGCCTGCAGCTTTGGGACGGACAATGAGCAGTTCTTC. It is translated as CACSFGTDNEQFF.

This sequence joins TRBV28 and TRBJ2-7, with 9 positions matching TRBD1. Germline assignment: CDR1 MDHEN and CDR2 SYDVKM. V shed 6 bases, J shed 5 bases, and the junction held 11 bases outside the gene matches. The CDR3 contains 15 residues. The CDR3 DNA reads TGTGCCAGCAGCTCGAGCGGGACAGGGACCAACGAGCAGTACTTC. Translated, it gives CASSSSGTGTNEQYF.

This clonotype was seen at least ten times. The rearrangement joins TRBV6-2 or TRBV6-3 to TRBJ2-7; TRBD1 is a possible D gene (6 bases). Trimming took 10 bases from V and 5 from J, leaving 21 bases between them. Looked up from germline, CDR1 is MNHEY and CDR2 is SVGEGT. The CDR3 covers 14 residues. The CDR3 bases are TGTGCCATCAAAACACCGGCAGGGGTGGACGAGCAGTACTTC. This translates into CAIKTPAGVDEQYF.

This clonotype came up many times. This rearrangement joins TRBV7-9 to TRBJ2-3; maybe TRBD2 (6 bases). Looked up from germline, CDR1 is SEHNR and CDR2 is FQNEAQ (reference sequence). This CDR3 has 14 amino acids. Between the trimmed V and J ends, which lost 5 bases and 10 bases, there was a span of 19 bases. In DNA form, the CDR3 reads TGTGCCAGCAGCATACCGGGATTAGGAGGGGCGCAGTATTTT. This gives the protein CASSIPGLGGAQYF.

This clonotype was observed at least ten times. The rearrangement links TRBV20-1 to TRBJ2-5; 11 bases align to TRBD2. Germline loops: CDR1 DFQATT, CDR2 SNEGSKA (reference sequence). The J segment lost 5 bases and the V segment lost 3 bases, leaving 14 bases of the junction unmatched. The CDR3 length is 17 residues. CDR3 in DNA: TGCAGTGCTAGCTTAGCGGGAGGGCCAGTAGTAGGGGAGACCCAGTACTTC. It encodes CSASLAGGPVVGETQYF.